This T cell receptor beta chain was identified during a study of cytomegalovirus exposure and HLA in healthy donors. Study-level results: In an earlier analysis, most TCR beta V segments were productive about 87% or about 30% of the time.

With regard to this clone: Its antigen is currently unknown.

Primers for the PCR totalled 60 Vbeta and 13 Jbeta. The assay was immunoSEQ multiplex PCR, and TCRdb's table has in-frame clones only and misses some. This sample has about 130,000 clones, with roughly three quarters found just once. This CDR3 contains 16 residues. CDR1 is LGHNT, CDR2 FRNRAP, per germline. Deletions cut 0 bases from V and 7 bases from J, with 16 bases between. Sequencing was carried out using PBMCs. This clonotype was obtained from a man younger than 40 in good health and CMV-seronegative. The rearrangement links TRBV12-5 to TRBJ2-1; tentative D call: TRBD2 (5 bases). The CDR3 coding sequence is TGTGCTAGTGGTTTGGTATTGGGCCGGGAAGGGAATGAGCAGTTCTTC. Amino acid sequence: CASGLVLGREGNEQFF.